This T cell receptor (beta chain) is drawn from a study of T cells in Graves' hyperthyroidism and ophthalmopathy. Looking at the study overall: Peripheral blood was secured at the point of initial diagnosis, before any treatment.

A few counts support this clonotype. The patients, who ranged from 18 to 65 in age, presented with newly diagnosed hyperthyroidism lasting under 2 months. V lost 5 bases and J 1 base, leaving 9 bases between the germline ends. Germline V gene sequence: CDR1 SQVTM, CDR2 ANQGSEA. The CDR3 runs 13 residues. What was amplified from RNA transcripts were TCR beta CDR3 regions. Initially, a first-round RT-PCR of the TCR CDR3 employed the HTBI primer set. TCRdb used MiXCR to reprocess the multiplex PCR reads, holding one entry per CDR3 protein. The sample contains approximately 720,000 distinct CDR3 sequences, 18% of which appear only once.

This chain connects TRBV29-1 to TRBJ1-5; maybe TRBD1 (6 bases). The sample taken for sequencing was blood. The sequence derives from a woman aged 50 to 65 with Graves' hyperthyroidism that later progressed to Graves' ophthalmopathy. The CDR3 coding sequence is TGCAGCGTTACTGGGGGCAGCAATCAGCCCCAGCATTTT. Amino acids: CSVTGGSNQPQHF.